This T cell receptor (beta chain) was obtained from a study of blood T cell repertoires in COVID-19. About the study: In each case, the material was cDNA or gDNA derived from T cells, B-cell-depleted T cells, or PBMCs.

The germline gives CDR1 SGHTA, CDR2 FQGNSA. The CDR3 spans 17 residues. Trimming left V 5 bases short and J 1 base short, with 19 bases between. Per the original methods: Researchers report that nucleated cell counts were estimated from reference gene primer amplification. Repertoires were generated with immunoSEQ multiplex PCR, while TCRdb's copy carries only in-frame clones and drops some. V and J calls and clone size are as listed in that table; D and trimming were resolved from the DNA. The repertoire has hundreds of thousands of clones, 70% to 90% of them found once; the top ten carry roughly 6.2%. The age range of participants was about 18 to 95 years, with residence in roughly 25 US areas.

The chain combines TRBV7-2 with TRBJ2-3; maybe TRBD2 (5 bases). Sequenced: PBMCs or T cells enriched from blood (not recorded which). The clonotype was recovered from a woman in her thirties or forties who had recovered from COVID-19. CDR3 protein: CASSRSPPRVGTDTQYF. As DNA, the CDR3 is TGTGCCAGCAGCCGTAGCCCGCCGAGGGTGGGCACAGATACGCAGTATTTT.